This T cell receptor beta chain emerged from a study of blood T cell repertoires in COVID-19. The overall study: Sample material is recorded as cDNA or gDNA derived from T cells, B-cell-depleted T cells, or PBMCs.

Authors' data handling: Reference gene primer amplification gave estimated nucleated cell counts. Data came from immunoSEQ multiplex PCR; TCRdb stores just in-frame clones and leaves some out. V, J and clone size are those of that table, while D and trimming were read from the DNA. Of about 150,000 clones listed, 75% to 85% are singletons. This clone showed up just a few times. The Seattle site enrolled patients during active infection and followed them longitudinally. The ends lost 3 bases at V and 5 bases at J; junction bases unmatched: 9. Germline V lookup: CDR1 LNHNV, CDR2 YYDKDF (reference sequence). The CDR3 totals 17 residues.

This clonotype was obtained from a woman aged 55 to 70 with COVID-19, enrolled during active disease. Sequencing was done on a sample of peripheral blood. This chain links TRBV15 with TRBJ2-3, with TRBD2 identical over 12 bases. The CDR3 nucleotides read TGTGCCACCAGCAGGAGCCTAGCGGGAGGGCATAAAGATACGCAGTATTTT. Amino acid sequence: CATSRSLAGGHKDTQYF.